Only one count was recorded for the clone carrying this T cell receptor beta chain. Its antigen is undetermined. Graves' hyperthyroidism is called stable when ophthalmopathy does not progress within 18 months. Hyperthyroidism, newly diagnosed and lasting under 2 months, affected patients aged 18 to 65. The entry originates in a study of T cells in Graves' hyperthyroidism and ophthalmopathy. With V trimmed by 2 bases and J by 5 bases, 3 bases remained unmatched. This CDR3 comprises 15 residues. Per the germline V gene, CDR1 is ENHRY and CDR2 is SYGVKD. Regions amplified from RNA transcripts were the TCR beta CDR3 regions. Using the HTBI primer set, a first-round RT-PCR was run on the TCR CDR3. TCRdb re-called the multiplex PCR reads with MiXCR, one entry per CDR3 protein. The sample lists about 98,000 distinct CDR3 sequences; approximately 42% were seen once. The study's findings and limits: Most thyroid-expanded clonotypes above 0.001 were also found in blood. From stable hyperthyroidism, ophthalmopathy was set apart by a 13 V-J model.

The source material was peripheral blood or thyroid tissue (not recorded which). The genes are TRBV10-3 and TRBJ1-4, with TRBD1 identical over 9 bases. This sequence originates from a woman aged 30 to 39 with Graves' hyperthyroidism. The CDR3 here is CAISEGDRENEKLFF. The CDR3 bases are TGTGCCATCAGTGAGGGGGACAGGGAGAATGAAAAACTGTTTTTT.